This is a list of T cell receptor beta chains from one sample in a study of blood T cell repertoires in COVID-19. The protocol was immunoSEQ multiplex PCR, while the TCRdb copy is restricted to in-frame clones and leaves out a portion. Of roughly 41,000 clones listed, around 89% are singletons. Sequencing input: peripheral blood. These TCRs come from a man in his fifties or sixties with active or convalescent COVID-19. CDR3s include the opening cysteine and the closing phenylalanine or tryptophan.

CDR3 protein: CASSQSPVSSGDEQYF
J gene: TRBJ2-7
V gene: TRBV23-1

CDR3 protein: CASSPTPGTSGTHRYEQYF
J gene: TRBJ2-7
V gene: TRBV3-1/TRBV3-2

CDR3 protein: CASSLISSRQGSFSGNTIYF
J gene: TRBJ1-3
V gene: TRBV5-1

CDR3 protein: CASSSGQLSYNEQFF
J gene: TRBJ2-1
V gene: TRBV7-2

CDR3 protein: CASSPFSRGYEQYF
J gene: TRBJ2-7
V gene: TRBV18

CDR3 protein: CASSLPSQREKLFF
J gene: TRBJ1-4
V gene: TRBV28

CDR3 protein: CAWSVSQQPQHF
J gene: TRBJ1-5
V gene: TRBV30

CDR3 protein: CASSSGIGLTGTGELFF
J gene: TRBJ2-2
V gene: TRBV18

CDR3 protein: CASSPGGNLRSEQYF
J gene: TRBJ2-7
V gene: TRBV5-4

CDR3 protein: CASSLKGSTEGYTF
J gene: TRBJ1-2
V gene: TRBV5-1

CDR3 protein: CASSIGGTPNEQFF
J gene: TRBJ2-1
V gene: TRBV19

CDR3 protein: CAWSVSRGFQETQYF
J gene: TRBJ2-5
V gene: TRBV30

CDR3 protein: CATRRGGRASYEQYF
J gene: TRBJ2-7
V gene: TRBV13

CDR3 protein: CASDDRSGNTIYF
J gene: TRBJ1-3
V gene: TRBV30

CDR3 protein: CASSPGYGGYTF
J gene: TRBJ1-2
V gene: TRBV5-6

CDR3 protein: CASSWGGANEQFF
J gene: TRBJ2-1
V gene: TRBV18

CDR3 protein: CASRSLGYEQYF
J gene: TRBJ2-7
V gene: TRBV2

CDR3 protein: CASSPEGGVASGANVLTF
J gene: TRBJ2-6
V gene: TRBV7-2

CDR3 protein: CAWSAGGWDYGYTF
J gene: TRBJ1-2
V gene: TRBV30

CDR3 protein: CASRITGFHEQYF
J gene: TRBJ2-7
V gene: TRBV28

CDR3 protein: CATRETSGSDTQYF
J gene: TRBJ2-3
V gene: TRBV15

CDR3 protein: CASSLEQGVGNQPQHF
J gene: TRBJ1-5
V gene: TRBV28

CDR3 protein: CASSSRDPQNQPQHF
J gene: TRBJ1-5
V gene: TRBV28

CDR3 protein: CASSPTDSATQYF
J gene: TRBJ2-3
V gene: TRBV18

CDR3 protein: CASSPPREERNTDTQYF
J gene: TRBJ2-3
V gene: TRBV18

CDR3 protein: CASSPGEGNTGELFF
J gene: TRBJ2-2
V gene: TRBV5-1

CDR3 protein: CASSYSGGVSYEQYF
J gene: TRBJ2-7
V gene: TRBV6-5

CDR3 protein: CASSGQGDYEQYF
J gene: TRBJ2-7
V gene: TRBV18

CDR3 protein: CASSPRTEKNTEAFF
J gene: TRBJ1-1
V gene: TRBV18

CDR3 protein: CASSRLYNEQFF
J gene: TRBJ2-1
V gene: TRBV12-3/TRBV12-4

CDR3 protein: CASRLAGAGGEQYF
J gene: TRBJ2-7
V gene: TRBV18

CDR3 protein: CASSLSRTSGRGETQYF
J gene: TRBJ2-5
V gene: TRBV27

CDR3 protein: CASSLASGGETQYF
J gene: TRBJ2-5
V gene: TRBV5-4

CDR3 protein: CASSEFIAGRYEQYF
J gene: TRBJ2-7
V gene: TRBV25-1

CDR3 protein: CSALFYGYTF
J gene: TRBJ1-2
V gene: TRBV20-1

CDR3 protein: CATSSSVLAGVSSYEQYF
J gene: TRBJ2-7
V gene: TRBV15

CDR3 protein: CASSPGQGGETQYF
J gene: TRBJ2-5
V gene: TRBV5-1

CDR3 protein: CASSYRLQQQGSTF
J gene: TRBJ1-2
V gene: TRBV6-6

CDR3 protein: CAWSGGSREQYF
J gene: TRBJ2-7
V gene: TRBV30

CDR3 protein: CASSRTGHNEQFF
J gene: TRBJ2-1
V gene: TRBV12-3/TRBV12-4

CDR3 protein: CASSLVSLAGGRGTQYF
J gene: TRBJ2-3
V gene: TRBV11-2

CDR3 protein: CATEEQGAGQPQHF
J gene: TRBJ1-5
V gene: TRBV6-6

CDR3 protein: CASSVQLPNNSPLHF
J gene: TRBJ1-6
V gene: TRBV28

CDR3 protein: CASSRDSQGDTQYF
J gene: TRBJ2-3
V gene: TRBV10-1

CDR3 protein: CAWSLDRPGYQPQHF
J gene: TRBJ1-5
V gene: TRBV30

CDR3 protein: CASCGGSSYNEQFF
J gene: TRBJ2-1
V gene: TRBV10-1

CDR3 protein: CASSYWSSGANVLTF
J gene: TRBJ2-6
V gene: TRBV6-5

CDR3 protein: CSASSPGTVSYEQYF
J gene: TRBJ2-7
V gene: TRBV20-1

CDR3 protein: CASSVVPSGSVNTQYF
J gene: TRBJ2-3
V gene: TRBV9

CDR3 protein: CASSLIGQNNYGYTF
J gene: TRBJ1-2
V gene: TRBV7-9

CDR3 protein: CASRVGGNTGELFF
J gene: TRBJ2-2
V gene: TRBV28

CDR3 protein: CASSSSGQSYEQYF
J gene: TRBJ2-7
V gene: TRBV5-1

CDR3 protein: CASTAGPPGGEGYEQYF
J gene: TRBJ2-7
V gene: TRBV11-2